This entry describes one T cell receptor (beta chain). The study tagged each TCR cDNA molecule with a unique molecular identifier. TCRdb processed the 5' RACE reads anew with MiXCR; each CDR3 protein has one entry. Found here are tens of thousands of distinct CDR3 sequences, approximately 5.2% of them singletons; the top ten hold less than 30%. The data are from a study of spatial heterogeneity in lung cancer. The ends lost 4 bases at V and 7 bases at J; junction bases unmatched: 4. In germline, CDR1 is MDHEN, CDR2 SYDVKM. The CDR3 runs 14 residues. Noted time point: sample taken at primary tumor resection.

Source: PBMCs, taken at surgery. The gene calls are TRBV28 and TRBJ1-5; 10 bases agree with TRBD1. This sequence was found in a female donor with early-stage non-small cell lung cancer. The CDR3 loop reads CASSSPGQGQPQHF. Written as DNA, the CDR3 is TGTGCCAGCAGTTCCCCGGGACAGGGGCAGCCCCAGCATTTT.